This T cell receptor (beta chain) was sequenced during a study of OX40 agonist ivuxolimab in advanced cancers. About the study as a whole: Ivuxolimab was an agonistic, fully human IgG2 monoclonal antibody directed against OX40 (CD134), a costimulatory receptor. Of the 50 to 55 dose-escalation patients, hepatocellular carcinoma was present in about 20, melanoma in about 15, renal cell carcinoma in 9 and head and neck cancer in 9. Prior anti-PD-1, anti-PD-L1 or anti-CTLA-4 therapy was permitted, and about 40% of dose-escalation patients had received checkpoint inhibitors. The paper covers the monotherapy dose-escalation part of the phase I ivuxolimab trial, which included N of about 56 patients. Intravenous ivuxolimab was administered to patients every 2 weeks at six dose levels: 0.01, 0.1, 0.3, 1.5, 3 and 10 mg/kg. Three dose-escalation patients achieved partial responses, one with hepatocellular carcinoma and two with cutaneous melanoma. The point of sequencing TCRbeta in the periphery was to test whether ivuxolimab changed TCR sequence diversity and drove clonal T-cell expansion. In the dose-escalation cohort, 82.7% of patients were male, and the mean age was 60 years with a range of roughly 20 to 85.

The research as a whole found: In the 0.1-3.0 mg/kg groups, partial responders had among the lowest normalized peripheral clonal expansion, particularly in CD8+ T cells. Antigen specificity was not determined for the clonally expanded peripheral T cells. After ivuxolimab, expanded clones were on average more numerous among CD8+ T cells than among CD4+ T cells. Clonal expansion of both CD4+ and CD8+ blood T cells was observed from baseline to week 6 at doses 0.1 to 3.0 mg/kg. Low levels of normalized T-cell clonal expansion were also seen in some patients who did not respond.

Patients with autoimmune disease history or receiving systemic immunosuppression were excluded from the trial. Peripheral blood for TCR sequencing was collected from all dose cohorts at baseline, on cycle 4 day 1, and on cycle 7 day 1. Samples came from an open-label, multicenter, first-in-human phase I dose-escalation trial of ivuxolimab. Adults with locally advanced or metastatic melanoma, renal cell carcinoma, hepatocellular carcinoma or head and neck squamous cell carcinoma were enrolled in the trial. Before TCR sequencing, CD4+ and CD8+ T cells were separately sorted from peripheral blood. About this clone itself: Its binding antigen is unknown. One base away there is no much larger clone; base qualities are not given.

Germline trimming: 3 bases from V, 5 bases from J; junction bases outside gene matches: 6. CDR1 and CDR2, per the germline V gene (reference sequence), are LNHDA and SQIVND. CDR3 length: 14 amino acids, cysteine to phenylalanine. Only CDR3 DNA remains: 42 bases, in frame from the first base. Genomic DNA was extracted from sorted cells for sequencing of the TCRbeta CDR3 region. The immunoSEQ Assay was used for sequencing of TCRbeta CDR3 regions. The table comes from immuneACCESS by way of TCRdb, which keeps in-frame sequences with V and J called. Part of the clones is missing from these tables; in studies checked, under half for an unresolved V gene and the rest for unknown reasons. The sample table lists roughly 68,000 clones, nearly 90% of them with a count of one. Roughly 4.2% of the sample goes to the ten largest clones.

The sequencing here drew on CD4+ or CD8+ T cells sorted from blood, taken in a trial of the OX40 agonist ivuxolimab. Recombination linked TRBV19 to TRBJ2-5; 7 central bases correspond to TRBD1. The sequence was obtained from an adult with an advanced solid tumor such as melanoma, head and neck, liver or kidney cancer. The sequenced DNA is TGTGCCAGTAGTATCTCAGGGGGAAGGGAGACCCAGTACTTC. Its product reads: CASSISGGRETQYF.